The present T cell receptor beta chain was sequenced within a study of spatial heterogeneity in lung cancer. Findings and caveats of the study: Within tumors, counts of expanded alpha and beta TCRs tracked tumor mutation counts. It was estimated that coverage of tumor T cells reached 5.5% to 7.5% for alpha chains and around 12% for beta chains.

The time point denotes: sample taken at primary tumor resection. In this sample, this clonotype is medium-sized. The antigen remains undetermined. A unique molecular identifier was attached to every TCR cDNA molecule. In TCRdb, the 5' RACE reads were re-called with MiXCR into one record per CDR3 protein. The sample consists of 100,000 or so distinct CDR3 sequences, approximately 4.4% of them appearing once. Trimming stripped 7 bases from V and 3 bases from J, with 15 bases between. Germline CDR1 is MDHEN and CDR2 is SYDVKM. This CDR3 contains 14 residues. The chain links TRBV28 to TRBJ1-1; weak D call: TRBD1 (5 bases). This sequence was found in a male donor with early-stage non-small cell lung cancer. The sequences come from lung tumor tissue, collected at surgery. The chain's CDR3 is CASTPNTGDTEAFF. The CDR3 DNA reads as TGTGCCAGCACCCCCAACACGGGGGACACTGAAGCTTTCTTT.